This TCR beta chain derives from a study of cytotoxic CD8 clonotypes in ibrutinib-treated CLL. Study outcomes and limitations: Circulating CD8+ T-cell counts were tracked by baseline clonality, which exceeded that of age-matched healthy donors.

The repertoire was sequenced with immunoSEQ multiplex PCR; TCRdb's copy has only in-frame clones and lacks some. In the table there are roughly 45,000 clones, about 69% of which are singletons. This clone was found a few times. Antigen specificity is unknown. V was pared by 2 bases and J by 7 bases, with 5 bases between. The CDR3 is 12 residues long. Germline V gene data show CDR1 as SGHVS and CDR2 as FNYEAQ. This sequence joins TRBV7-6 and TRBJ2-2, with D possibly matching TRBD1 (5 bases). The source is a human donor with chronic lymphocytic leukemia. The sample in question was PBMCs, obtained after 24 months of ibrutinib treatment. Here the CDR3 DNA reads TGTGCCAGCAGCTTAAGGGGCGGGGAGCTGTTTTTT. It encodes CASSLRGGELFF.